Each of the 5 T cell receptor beta chains below was sequenced from the same sample in a study of Graves' ophthalmopathy and Graves' hyperthyroidism. RNA transcripts yielded amplified TCR beta CDR3 regions. Amplification began with first-round RT-PCR using HTBI primers, then second-round multiplex PCR was performed. From the multiplex PCR reads, TCRdb called clonotypes with MiXCR, one entry per CDR3 protein. The sample has more than 550,000 distinct CDR3 sequences; 35% to 50% are singletons. Source material: peripheral blood. These receptors were obtained from an adult man with Graves' ophthalmopathy.

This clonotype was detected only a few times. The V and J genes are TRBV5-6 and TRBJ2-7; weak D call: TRBD1 (5 bases). From germline, CDR1 is SGHDT and CDR2 YYEEEE. CDR3 length equals 14 residues. Trimming stripped 6 bases from V and 5 bases from J, with 18 bases between. CDR3 nucleotides: TGTGCCAGCACCCCCCAGGGCATTAGTCACGAGCAGTACTTC. Translated: CASTPQGISHEQYF. Full variable domain (rest looked up from reference TRBV5-6 and TRBJ2-7): DAGVTQSPTHLIKTRGQQVTLRCSPKSGHDTVSWYQQALGQGPQFIFQYYEEEERQRGNFPDRFSGHQFPNYSSELNVNALLLGDSALYLCASTPQGISHEQYFGPGTRLTVT.

The chain is built from TRBV7-2 and TRBJ1-2; possibly TRBD1 for D (5 bases). V lost 5 bases and J lost 8, with 24 bases in between. CDR1 is SGHTA and CDR2 is FQGNSA in the germline V gene. This CDR3 spans 16 amino acids. The CDR3 coding sequence is TGTGCCAGCAGCGTACATAGCGGGGGGAGCGGACCGGGCTACACCTTC. This translates into CASSVHSGGSGPGYTF.

This clonotype was seen ten or more times. The chain employs TRBV11-2 and TRBJ2-5; 8 bases fit TRBD2. V dropped 3 bases and J dropped 0; count of bases not matched to a gene: 3. The CDR3 is 15 amino acids. Germline V gives CDR1 SGHAT, CDR2 FQNNGV. CDR3 coding DNA: TGTGCCAGCAGCTTCAACGGGAGGGACCAAGAGACCCAGTACTTC. Its translation: CASSFNGRDQETQYF.

This clonotype was counted ten times or more. This chain connects TRBV19 to TRBJ2-7, with 9 bases that match TRBD2. Losses at the gene ends were 5 bases for V and 5 bases for J; bases not matched to a gene: 13. Germline CDR1 and CDR2: LNHDA and SQIVND (reference sequence). This CDR3 contains 16 residues. CDR3 in amino acids: CASSFSYSGRGDEQYF. The CDR3, as DNA: TGTGCCAGTAGTTTCTCATATAGCGGGAGAGGCGACGAGCAGTACTTC.

The chain carries TRBV10-3 and TRBJ1-2, with D unresolved. Germline V gene lookup returns CDR1 ENHRY and CDR2 SYGVKD. The CDR3 is made up of 14 amino acids. V shed 10 bases and J shed 2 bases, with 17 bases lying between them. CDR3 region: CASTPRVSNYGYTF. In nucleotides, the CDR3 is TGTGCCAGCACCCCTAGGGTCAGCAACTATGGCTACACCTTC.